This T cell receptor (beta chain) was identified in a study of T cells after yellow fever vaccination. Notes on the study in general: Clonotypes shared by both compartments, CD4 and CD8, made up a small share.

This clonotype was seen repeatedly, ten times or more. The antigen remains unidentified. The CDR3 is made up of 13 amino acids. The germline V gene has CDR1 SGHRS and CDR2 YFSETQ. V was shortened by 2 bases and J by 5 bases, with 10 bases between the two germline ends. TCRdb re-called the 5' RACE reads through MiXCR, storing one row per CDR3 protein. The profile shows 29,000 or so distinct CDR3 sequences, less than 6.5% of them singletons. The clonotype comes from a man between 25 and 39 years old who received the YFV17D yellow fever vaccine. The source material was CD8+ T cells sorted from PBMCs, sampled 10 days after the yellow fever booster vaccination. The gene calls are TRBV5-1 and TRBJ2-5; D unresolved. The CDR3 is CASSLRVGETQYF. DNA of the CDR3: TGCGCCAGCAGCTTAAGGGTCGGGGAGACCCAGTACTTC.